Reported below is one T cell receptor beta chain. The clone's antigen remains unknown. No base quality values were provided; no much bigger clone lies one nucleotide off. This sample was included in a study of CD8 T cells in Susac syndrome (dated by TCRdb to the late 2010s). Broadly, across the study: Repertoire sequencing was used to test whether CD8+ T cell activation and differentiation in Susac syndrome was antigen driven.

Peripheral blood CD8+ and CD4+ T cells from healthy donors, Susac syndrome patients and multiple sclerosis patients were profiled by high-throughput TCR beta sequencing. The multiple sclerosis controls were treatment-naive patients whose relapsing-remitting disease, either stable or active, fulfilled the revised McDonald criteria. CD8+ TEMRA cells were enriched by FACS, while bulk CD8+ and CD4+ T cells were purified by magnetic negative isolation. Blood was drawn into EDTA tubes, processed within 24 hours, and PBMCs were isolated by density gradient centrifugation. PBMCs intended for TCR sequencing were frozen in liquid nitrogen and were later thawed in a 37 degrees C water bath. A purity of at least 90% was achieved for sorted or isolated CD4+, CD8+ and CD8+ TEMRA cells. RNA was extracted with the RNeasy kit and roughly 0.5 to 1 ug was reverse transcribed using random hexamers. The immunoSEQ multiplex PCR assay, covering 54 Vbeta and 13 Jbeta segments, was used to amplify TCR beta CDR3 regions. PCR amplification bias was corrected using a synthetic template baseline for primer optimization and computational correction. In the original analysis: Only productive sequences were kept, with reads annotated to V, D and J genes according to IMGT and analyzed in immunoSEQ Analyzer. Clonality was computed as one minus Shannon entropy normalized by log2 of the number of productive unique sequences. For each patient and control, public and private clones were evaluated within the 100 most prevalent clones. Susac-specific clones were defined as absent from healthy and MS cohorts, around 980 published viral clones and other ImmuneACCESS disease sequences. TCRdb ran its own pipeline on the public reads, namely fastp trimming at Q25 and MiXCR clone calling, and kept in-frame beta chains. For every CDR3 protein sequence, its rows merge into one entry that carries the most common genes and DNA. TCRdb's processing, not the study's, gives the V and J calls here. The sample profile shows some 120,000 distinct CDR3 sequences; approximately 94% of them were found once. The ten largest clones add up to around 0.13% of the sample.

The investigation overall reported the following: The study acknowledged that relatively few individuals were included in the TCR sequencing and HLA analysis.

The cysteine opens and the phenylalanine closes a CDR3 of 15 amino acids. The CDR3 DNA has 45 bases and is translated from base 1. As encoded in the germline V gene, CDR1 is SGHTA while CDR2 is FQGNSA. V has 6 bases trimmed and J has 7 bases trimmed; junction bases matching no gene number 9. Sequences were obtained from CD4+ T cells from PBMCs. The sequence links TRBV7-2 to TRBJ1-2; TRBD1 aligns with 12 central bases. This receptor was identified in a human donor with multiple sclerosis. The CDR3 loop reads CASSSGTGGGRGYTF. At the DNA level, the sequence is TGTGCCAGCAGTTCCGGGACAGGGGGCGGACGTGGCTACACCTTC. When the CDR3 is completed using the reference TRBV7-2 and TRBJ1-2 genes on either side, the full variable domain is GAGVSQSPSNKVTEKGKDVELRCDPISGHTALYWYRQSLGQGLEFLIYFQGNSAPDKSGLPSDRFSAERTGGSVSTLTIQRTQQEDSAVYLCASSSGTGGGRGYTFGSGTRLTVV.